The rows below give T cell receptor beta chains drawn from one sample of a study of T-cell memory formation after mild COVID-19. TCRdb redid the calling of the 5' RACE reads with MiXCR, one entry per CDR3 protein. The sample yields 540,000 or so distinct CDR3 sequences, about 20% seen once. Sequencing input: PBMCs or a T cell subset sorted from them (not recorded which). Source of these receptors: an adult woman who had mild COVID-19 (a few samples of this study predate the infection). Cell type and time point are not known. The conserved cysteine and the conserved F or W are not part of the CDR3 here. The D gene is left open where the match is weak.

D: TRBD1; J: TRBJ1-5; V: TRBV7-2; CDR3: ASSPGQVRNQPQH
D: NA; J: TRBJ1-1; V: TRBV5-6; CDR3: ASSLVFGQSNTEAF
D: NA; J: TRBJ2-7; V: TRBV18; CDR3: ASSPTRSEQY
D: NA; J: TRBJ1-4; V: TRBV20-1; CDR3: SAPTGAPATNEKLF
D: NA; J: TRBJ2-2; V: TRBV4-3; CDR3: ASSLGMNTGELF
D: NA; J: TRBJ2-3; V: TRBV12-3/TRBV12-4; CDR3: ASSFRFADSSSTDTQY
D: TRBD2; J: TRBJ2-1; V: TRBV7-7; CDR3: ASSLVTSADNEQF
D: NA; J: TRBJ2-7; V: TRBV6-5; CDR3: ASSSLGQGPYEQY
D: TRBD1; J: TRBJ2-1; V: TRBV12-3/TRBV12-4; CDR3: ASSHGQGANEQF
D: TRBD1; J: TRBJ1-1; V: TRBV14; CDR3: ASSDQAGQSSEAF
D: TRBD2; J: TRBJ2-2; V: TRBV9; CDR3: ASSVQAGTSTGELF
D: NA; J: TRBJ2-3; V: TRBV5-6; CDR3: ASSSTRDWDTQY
D: NA; J: TRBJ1-4; V: TRBV20-1; CDR3: SARVVGARKLF
D: NA; J: TRBJ1-4; V: TRBV5-4; CDR3: ASSSTGRRDEKLF
D: NA; J: TRBJ2-6; V: TRBV7-2; CDR3: ASSLDPPISGANVLT
D: TRBD1; J: TRBJ2-7; V: TRBV7-8; CDR3: ASSSPGQGNKWY
D: TRBD1; J: TRBJ2-2; V: TRBV18; CDR3: ASSPKGQANTGELF
D: TRBD2; J: TRBJ2-7; V: TRBV18; CDR3: ASSPPLAGSQGQY
D: TRBD2; J: TRBJ2-1; V: TRBV4-3; CDR3: ASSQQREVNEQF
D: NA; J: TRBJ2-7; V: TRBV12-3/TRBV12-4; CDR3: ASSWMQSSYEQY
D: NA; J: TRBJ1-2; V: TRBV24-1; CDR3: ATSDFKGGSYGYT
D: TRBD2; J: TRBJ2-7; V: TRBV6-5; CDR3: ASSYLAGPAYEQY
D: NA; J: TRBJ2-1; V: TRBV12-3/TRBV12-4; CDR3: ASSPSFGDNSYNEQF
D: TRBD2; J: TRBJ2-3; V: TRBV15; CDR3: ATSRDPIAGGSSTDTQY
D: TRBD1; J: TRBJ2-7; V: TRBV9; CDR3: ASSPGTGREYEQY
D: NA; J: TRBJ2-2; V: TRBV30; CDR3: AWRLRGYNTGELF
D: NA; J: TRBJ1-1; V: TRBV29-1; CDR3: SVERGNTEAF